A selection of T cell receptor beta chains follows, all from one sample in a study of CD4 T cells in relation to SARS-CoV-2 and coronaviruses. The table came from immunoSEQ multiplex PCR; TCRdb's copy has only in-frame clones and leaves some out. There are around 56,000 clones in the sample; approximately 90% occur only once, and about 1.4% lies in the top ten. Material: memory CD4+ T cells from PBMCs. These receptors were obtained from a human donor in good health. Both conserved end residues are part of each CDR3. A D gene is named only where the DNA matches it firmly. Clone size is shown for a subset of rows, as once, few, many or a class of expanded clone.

CDR3: CASSPMRSQNEKLFF
DNA: TGTGCCAGTAGTCCAATGCGGAGCCAGAATGAAAAACTGTTTTTT
D: .
J: TRBJ1-4
length: 15
V: TRBV19
size: .

CDR3: CASSPGQGIGYTF
DNA: TGTGCCAGCTCACCAGGACAGGGGATTGGCTACACCTTC
D: TRBD1
J: TRBJ1-2
length: 13
V: TRBV18
size: .

CDR3: CASGTGTNFNSPLHF
DNA: TGTGCCAGTGGTACCGGGACAAACTTTAATTCACCCCTCCACTTT
D: .
J: TRBJ1-6
length: 15
V: TRBV6-5
size: once

CDR3: CASSFRRDTEAFF
DNA: TGTGCCAGCAGTTTCAGGAGGGACACTGAAGCTTTCTTT
D: .
J: TRBJ1-1
length: 13
V: TRBV13
size: .

CDR3: CASSTSRGSYNEQFF
DNA: TGTGCCAGCAGCACCAGTCGCGGGAGCTACAATGAGCAGTTCTTC
D: TRBD2
J: TRBJ2-1
length: 15
V: TRBV11-2
size: .

CDR3: CASSERLAGAVEQFF
DNA: TGCGCCAGCAGTGAGCGGCTAGCGGGAGCCGTAGAGCAGTTCTTC
D: TRBD2
J: TRBJ2-1
length: 15
V: TRBV10-1
size: .

CDR3: CASSPPEARIGQGPVQYF
DNA: TGTGCCAGCTCACCACCCGAAGCTAGGATCGGACAGGGGCCGGTGCAGTACTTC
D: TRBD1
J: TRBJ2-7
length: 18
V: TRBV18
size: .

CDR3: CATSDSGIPLSETQYF
DNA: TGTGCCACCAGTGATTCAGGGATCCCTTTGTCGGAGACCCAGTACTTC
D: .
J: TRBJ2-5
length: 16
V: TRBV24-1
size: .

CDR3: CASSSAGGYEQYF
DNA: TGTGCCAGCAGCTCGGCAGGGGGCTACGAGCAGTACTTC
D: TRBD1
J: TRBJ2-7
length: 13
V: TRBV7-9
size: .

CDR3: CASTRTRVSLGTQYF
DNA: TGTGCCAGCACCAGAACGAGGGTTTCCTTGGGGACCCAGTACTTC
D: .
J: TRBJ2-5
length: 15
V: TRBV28
size: once

CDR3: CASSSGVAVYYEQYF
DNA: TGTGCCAGTAGTTCCGGGGTAGCGGTCTACTACGAGCAGTACTTC
D: .
J: TRBJ2-7
length: 15
V: TRBV19
size: .

CDR3: CASSFPTGVSSYNEQFF
DNA: TGTGCCAGCAGCTTCCCGACAGGGGTGAGCTCCTACAATGAGCAGTTCTTC
D: TRBD1
J: TRBJ2-1
length: 17
V: TRBV5-8
size: .